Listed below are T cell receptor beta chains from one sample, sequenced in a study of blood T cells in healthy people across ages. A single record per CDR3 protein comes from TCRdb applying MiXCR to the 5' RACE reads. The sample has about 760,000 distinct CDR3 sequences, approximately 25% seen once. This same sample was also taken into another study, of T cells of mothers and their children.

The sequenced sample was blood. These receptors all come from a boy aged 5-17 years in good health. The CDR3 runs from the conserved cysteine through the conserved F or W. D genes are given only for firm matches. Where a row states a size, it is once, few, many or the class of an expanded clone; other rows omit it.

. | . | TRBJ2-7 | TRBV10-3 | CAISDWSVPNYEQYF | TGTGCCATCAGTGACTGGTCGGTGCCGAACTACGAGCAGTACTTC
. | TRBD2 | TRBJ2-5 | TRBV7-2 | CASSLALAGGSQYF | TGTGCCAGCAGCTTAGCACTAGCGGGGGGGTCCCAGTACTTC
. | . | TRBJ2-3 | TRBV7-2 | CASSVSVALTDTQYF | TGTGCCAGCAGCGTTAGCGTAGCACTCACAGATACGCAGTATTTT
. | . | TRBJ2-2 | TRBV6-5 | CASSYSRPGRGSGEPFF | TGTGCCAGCAGTTACTCTCGACCTGGGCGTGGCTCCGGGGAGCCGTTTTTT
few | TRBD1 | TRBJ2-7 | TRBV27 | CASSLRGQSSYEQYF | TGTGCCAGCAGCCTACGGGGACAGAGCTCCTACGAGCAGTACTTC
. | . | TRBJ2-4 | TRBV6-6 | CASSHGEAKNIQYF | TGTGCCAGCAGTCATGGGGAAGCCAAAAACATTCAGTACTTC
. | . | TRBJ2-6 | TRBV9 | CASTGDDFGANVLTF | TGTGCCAGCACAGGGGACGATTTTGGGGCCAACGTCCTGACTTTC
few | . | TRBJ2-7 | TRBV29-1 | CSVAAPVSYEQYF | TGCAGCGTTGCGGCTCCGGTGAGCTACGAGCAGTACTTC
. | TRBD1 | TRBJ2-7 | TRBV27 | CASSLSSWDRPLEQYF | TGTGCCAGCAGTTTATCTTCCTGGGACAGGCCCCTCGAGCAGTACTTC
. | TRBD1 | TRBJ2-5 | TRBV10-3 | CAISGGTGGFGETQYF | TGTGCCATCAGTGGGGGGACAGGGGGCTTCGGCGAGACCCAGTACTTC
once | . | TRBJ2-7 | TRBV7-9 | CASLGDDYEQYF | TGTGCCAGCCTGGGGGACGACTACGAGCAGTACTTC
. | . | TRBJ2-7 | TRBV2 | CASMLAREITEQYF | TGTGCCAGCATGTTGGCTAGGGAGATTACGGAGCAGTACTTC
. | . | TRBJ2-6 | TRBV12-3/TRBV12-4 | CASSSSGHPSGANVLTF | TGTGCCAGCAGTTCCTCGGGCCACCCCTCTGGGGCCAACGTCCTGACTTTC
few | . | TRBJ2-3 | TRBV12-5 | CASSESLGGAPTTTDTQYF | TGTGCTAGTTCGGAATCACTAGGAGGGGCCCCGACGACCACAGATACGCAGTATTTT
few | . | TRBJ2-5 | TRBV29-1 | CSVSRAGRKETQYF | TGCAGCGTCTCACGGGCGGGCCGAAAAGAGACCCAGTACTTC
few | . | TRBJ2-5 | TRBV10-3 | CAISENAVQETQYF | TGTGCCATCAGTGAGAACGCAGTACAAGAGACCCAGTACTTC
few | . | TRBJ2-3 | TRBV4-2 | CASSWVVSEDTQYF | TGTGCCAGCAGCTGGGTAGTTTCGGAAGATACGCAGTATTTT
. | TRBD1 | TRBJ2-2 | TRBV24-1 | CATSYGTGNTGELFF | TGTGCCACCAGTTACGGGACAGGGAACACCGGGGAACTGTTTTTT
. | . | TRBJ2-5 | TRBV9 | CASNSGVEETQYF | TGTGCCAGCAACTCGGGAGTGGAGGAGACCCAGTACTTC
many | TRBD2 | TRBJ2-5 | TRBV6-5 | CASSYHLSGGPSQETQYF | TGTGCCAGCAGTTATCACCTTAGCGGGGGGCCCTCCCAAGAGACCCAGTACTTC
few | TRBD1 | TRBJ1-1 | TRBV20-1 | CSATTGGRNTEAFF | TGCAGTGCTACAACAGGGGGAAGGAACACTGAAGCTTTCTTT
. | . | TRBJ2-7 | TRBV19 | CASSTYLGASPYEQYF | TGTGCCAGTAGTACCTATTTGGGGGCGTCCCCCTACGAGCAGTACTTC
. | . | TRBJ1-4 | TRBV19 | CASSGGETNEKLFF | TGTGCCAGTAGTGGCGGGGAGACTAATGAAAAACTGTTTTTT
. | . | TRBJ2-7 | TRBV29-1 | CSVRSLALREQYF | TGCAGCGTTCGATCGCTCGCCCTCCGCGAGCAGTACTTC